This TCR beta chain appears in the sequencing data of a study of blood T cell repertoires in COVID-19. Study details: PBMCs, B-cell-depleted T cells, or T cells were the source of the cDNA or gDNA that made up the material.

Trimming stripped 2 bases from V and 7 bases from J, with 12 bases between. Germline V lookup: CDR1 MDHEN, CDR2 SYDVKM. The CDR3 has 14 amino acids. Produced via immunoSEQ multiplex PCR; TCRdb's table is partial and in-frame only. The table shows roughly 360,000 clones, with roughly 77% occurring only once. The gene calls are TRBV28 and TRBJ1-5; possibly TRBD1 for D (6 bases). The TCR was taken from a human donor with acute or convalescent COVID-19. The donor label of this sample is uncertain. The specimen was peripheral blood. DNA of the CDR3: TGTGCCAGCAGTTTACCGGGGGGCTCCCAGCCCCAGCATTTT. It translates to CASSLPGGSQPQHF.